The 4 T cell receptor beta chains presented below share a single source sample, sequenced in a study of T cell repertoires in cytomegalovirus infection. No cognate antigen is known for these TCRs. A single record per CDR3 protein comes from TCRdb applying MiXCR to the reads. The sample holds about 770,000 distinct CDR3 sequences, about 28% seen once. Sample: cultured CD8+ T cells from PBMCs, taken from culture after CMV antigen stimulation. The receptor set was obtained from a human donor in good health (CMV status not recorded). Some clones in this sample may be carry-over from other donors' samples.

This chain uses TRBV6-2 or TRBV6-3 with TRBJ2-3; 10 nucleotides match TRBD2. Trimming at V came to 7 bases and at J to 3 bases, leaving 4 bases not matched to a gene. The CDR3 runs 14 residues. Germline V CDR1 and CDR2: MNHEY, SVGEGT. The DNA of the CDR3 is TGTGCCAGCACCCTAGCGGGGGTAACAGATACGCAGTATTTT. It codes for CASTLAGVTDTQYF.

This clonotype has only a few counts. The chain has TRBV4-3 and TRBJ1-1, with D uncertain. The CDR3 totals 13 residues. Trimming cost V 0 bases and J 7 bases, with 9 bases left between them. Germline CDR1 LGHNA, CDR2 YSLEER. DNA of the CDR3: TGCGCCAGCAGCCAAGATGTGGTGGGTGAAGCTTTCTTT. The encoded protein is CASSQDVVGEAFF.

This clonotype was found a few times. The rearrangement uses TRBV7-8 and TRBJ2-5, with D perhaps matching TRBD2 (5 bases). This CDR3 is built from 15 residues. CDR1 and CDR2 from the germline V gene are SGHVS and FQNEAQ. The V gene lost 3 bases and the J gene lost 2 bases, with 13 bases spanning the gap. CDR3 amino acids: CASSFRENRQETQYF. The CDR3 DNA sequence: TGTGCCAGCAGCTTCCGGGAAAACCGACAAGAGACCCAGTACTTC.

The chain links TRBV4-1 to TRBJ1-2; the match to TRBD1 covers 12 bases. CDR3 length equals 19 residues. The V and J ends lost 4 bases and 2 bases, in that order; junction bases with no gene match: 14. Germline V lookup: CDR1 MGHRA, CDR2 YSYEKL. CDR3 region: CASSLLQGQGALTNYGYTF. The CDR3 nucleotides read TGCGCCAGCAGCCTCCTACAGGGACAGGGGGCGCTGACCAACTATGGCTACACCTTC.